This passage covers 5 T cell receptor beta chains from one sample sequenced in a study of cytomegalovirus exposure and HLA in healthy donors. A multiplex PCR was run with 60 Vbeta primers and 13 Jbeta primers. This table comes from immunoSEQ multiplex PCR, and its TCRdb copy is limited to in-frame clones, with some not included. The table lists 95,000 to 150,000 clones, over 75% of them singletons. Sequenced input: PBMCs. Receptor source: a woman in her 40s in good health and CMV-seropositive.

The CDR3 is CASSYTGNEQFF. The CDR3 DNA is TGTGCCAGCAGTTACACAGGGAATGAGCAGTTCTTC. The chain is built from TRBV27 and TRBJ2-1; perhaps TRBD1 as D (6 bases). The CDR3 extends over 12 amino acids. Trimming removed 4 bases at V and 7 bases at J, with 8 bases between. Per the germline V gene, CDR1 is MNHEY and CDR2 is SMNVEV (reference sequence).

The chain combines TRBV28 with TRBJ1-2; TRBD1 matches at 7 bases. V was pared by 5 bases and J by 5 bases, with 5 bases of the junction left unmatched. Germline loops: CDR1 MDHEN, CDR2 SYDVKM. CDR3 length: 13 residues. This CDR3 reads CASSPQTGYGYTF. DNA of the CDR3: TGTGCCAGCAGTCCCCAGACAGGGTATGGCTACACCTTC.

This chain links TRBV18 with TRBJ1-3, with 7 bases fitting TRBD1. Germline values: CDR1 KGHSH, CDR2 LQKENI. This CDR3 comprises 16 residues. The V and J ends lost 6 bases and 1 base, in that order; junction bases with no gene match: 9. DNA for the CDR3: TGTGCCAGCTCTCAAACTTTACAGGGGTCTGGAAACACCATATATTTT. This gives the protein CASSQTLQGSGNTIYF. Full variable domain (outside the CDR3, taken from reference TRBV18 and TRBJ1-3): NAGVMQNPRHLVRRRGQEARLRCSPMKGHSHVYWYRQLPEEGLKFMVYLQKENIIDESGMPKERFSAEFPKEGPSILRIQQVVRGDSAAYFCASSQTLQGSGNTIYFGEGSWLTVV.

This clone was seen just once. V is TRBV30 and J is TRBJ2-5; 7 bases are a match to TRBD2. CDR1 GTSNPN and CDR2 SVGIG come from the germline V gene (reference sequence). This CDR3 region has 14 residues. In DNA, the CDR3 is TGTGCTCTAGTGGCGGGAGATTTTGGAGAGACCCAGTACTTC. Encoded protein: CALVAGDFGETQYF.

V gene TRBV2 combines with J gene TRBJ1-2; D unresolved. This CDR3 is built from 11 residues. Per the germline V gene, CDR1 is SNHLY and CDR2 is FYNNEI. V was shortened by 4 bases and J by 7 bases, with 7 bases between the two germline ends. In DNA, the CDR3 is TGTGCCAGCAGTGGTGCGAGTGGCTACACCTTC. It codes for CASSGASGYTF.